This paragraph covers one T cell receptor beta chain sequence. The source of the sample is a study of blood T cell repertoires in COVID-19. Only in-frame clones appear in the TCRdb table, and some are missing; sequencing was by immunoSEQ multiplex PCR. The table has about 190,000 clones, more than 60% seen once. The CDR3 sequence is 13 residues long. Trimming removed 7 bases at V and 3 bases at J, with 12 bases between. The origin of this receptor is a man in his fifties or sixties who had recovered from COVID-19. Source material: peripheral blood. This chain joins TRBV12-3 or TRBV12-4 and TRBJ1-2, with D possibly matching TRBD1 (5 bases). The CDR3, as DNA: TGTGCCAGCATGCGATGGGGGGACTATGGCTACACCTTC. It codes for CASMRWGDYGYTF.